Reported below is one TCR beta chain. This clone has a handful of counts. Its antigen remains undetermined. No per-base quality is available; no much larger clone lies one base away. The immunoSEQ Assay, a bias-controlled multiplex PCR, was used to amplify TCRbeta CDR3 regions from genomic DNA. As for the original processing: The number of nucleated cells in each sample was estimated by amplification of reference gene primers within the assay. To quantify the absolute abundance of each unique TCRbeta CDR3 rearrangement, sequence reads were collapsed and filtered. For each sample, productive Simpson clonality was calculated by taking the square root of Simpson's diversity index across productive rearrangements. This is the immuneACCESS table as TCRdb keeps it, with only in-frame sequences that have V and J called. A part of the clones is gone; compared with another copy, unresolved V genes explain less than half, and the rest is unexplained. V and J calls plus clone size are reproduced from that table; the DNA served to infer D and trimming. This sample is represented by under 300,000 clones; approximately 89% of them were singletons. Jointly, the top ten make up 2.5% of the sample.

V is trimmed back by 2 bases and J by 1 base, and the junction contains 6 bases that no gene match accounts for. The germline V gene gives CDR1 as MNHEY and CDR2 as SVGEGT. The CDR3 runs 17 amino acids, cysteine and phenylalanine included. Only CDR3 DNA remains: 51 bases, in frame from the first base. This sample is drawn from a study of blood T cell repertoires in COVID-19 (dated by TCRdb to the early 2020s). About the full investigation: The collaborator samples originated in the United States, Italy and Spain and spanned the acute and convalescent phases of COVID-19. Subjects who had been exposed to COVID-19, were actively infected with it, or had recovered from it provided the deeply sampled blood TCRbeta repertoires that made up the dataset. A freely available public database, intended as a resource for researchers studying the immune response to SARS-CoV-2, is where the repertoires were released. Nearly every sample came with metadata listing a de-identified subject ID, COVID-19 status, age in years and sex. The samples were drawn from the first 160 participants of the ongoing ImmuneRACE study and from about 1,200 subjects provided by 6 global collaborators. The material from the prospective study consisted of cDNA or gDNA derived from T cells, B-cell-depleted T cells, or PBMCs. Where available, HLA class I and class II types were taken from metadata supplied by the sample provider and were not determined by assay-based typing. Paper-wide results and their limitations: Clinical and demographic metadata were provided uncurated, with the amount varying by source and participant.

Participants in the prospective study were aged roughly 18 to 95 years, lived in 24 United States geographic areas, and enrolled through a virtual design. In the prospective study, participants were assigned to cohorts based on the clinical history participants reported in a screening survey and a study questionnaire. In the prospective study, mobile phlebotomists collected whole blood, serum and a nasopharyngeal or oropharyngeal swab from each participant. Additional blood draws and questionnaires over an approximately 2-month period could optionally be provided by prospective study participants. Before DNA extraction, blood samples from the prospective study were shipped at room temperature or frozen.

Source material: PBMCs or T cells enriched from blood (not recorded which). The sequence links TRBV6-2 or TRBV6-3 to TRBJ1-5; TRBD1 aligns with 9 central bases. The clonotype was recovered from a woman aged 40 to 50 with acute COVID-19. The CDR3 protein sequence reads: CASSYRTGDGSNQPQHF. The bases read TGTGCCAGCAGTTACCGGACAGGGGACGGAAGCAATCAGCCCCAGCATTTT.